The 29 T cell receptor beta chains below all came from one sample that was sequenced in a study of tissue T cells after allogeneic stem cell transplantation. The time point denotes: mouse harvest day 14 after allogeneic transplant. Each mouse received 10^7 T-cell-depleted marrow cells plus 10^6 splenic CD5+ T cells by tail vein. Sequenced by immunoSEQ multiplex PCR; TCRdb stores in-frame clones only, minus some. The sample has just over 3,000 clones; 40% to 50% are singletons. The sample comprised gut tissue. The receptor source for this set is a female BALB/c mouse given C57BL/6 T cells with graft-versus-host disease after an allogeneic hematopoietic cell transplant.

This clone is labeled as medium-sized. Gene names are mouse gene names. The read is 1 residue too short to cover the CDR3 end, so that end is filled in from the germline J gene. The chain is built from TRBV29 and TRBJ2-7; 8 bases map to TRBD2. This CDR3 region has 14 residues. Trimming took 4 bases from V and 3 from J; bases not matched to a gene: 5. Germline loops: CDR1 MSHET, CDR2 SYDVDS. CDR3 protein: CASSSRLGNYEQYF. The covered CDR3 bases are TGTGCTAGCAGTTCCCGACTGGGGAACTATGAACAGTAC.

In its sample, this clone was seen a few times. Germline and genes here are mouse. Coverage ceases 1 residue before the CDR3 finishes, and the germline J gene fills in the end. J is TRBJ2-7 and V is TRBV23; the table calls TRBD1, which could not be checked here. The CDR3 consists of 12 residues. CDR1 is KGHTA and CDR2 is FQNQQP in the germline V gene. The DNA read from the CDR3 is TGCTCCAGCAGTCAAGACAGCTATGAACAGTAC. Translation: CSSSQDSYEQY. The full CDR3 protein reads CSSSQDSYEQYF.

In regard to this clone: Gene names and germline refer to mouse. The read ends 1 residue early relative to the CDR3; the germline J gene fills the gap. The chain carries TRBV5 and TRBJ1-4; 7 bases are a match to TRBD1. From germline, CDR1 is LGHNA and CDR2 YNLKQL (reference sequence). V lost 0 bases to trimming and J lost 3 bases; unmatched junction nucleotides: 1. This CDR3 comprises 15 residues. The DNA read from the CDR3 is TGTGCCAGCAGCCAAGAACAGGGGACCAACGAAAGATTATTT. Its protein product is CASSQEQGTNERLF. The whole CDR3 is CASSQEQGTNERLFF.

This clone was detected only once. Mouse names are used for the genes. The CDR3 extends 1 residue past the end of the read, so its final part is completed from the germline J gene. V and J are TRBV26 and TRBJ1-1; D is uncertain. Trimming pared 4 bases from V and 1 base from J, leaving 4 bases between. The CDR3 consists of 12 residues. The germline V gene encodes CDR1 KGHPV and CDR2 FQNQEV (reference sequence). CDR3 DNA, as far as it was read: TGTGCCAGCAGTCGACAAAACACAGAAGTCTTC. Its protein is CASSRQNTEVF. The CDR3, in full, reads CASSRQNTEVFF. Together with reference TRBV26 and TRBJ1-1, the CDR3 gives the full variable domain: NSKVIQTPRYLVKGQGQKAKMRCIPEKGHPVVFWYQQNKNNEFKFLINFQNQEVLQQIDMTEKRFSAECPSNSPCSLEIQSSEAGDSALYLCASSRQNTEVFFGKGTRLTVV.

On this clone itself: Genes and germline come from the mouse. The read ends 1 residue shy of where the CDR3 ends; the end is completed using the germline J gene. This chain connects TRBV1 to TRBJ2-4, with unresolved D. The germline V gene encodes CDR1 NSQYPW and CDR2 LRSPGD (reference sequence). This CDR3 region has 13 residues. With 0 bases removed from V and 4 bases from J, the gap between germline ends came to 5 bases. Incomplete CDR3 DNA: TGCACCTGCAGTGCAGACAGAAAAAACACCTTGTAC. Translated: CTCSADRKNTLY. The complete CDR3 protein is CTCSADRKNTLYF.

Concerning this clone: Gene names follow the mouse nomenclature. The read comes to an end 1 residue before the CDR3 does, leaving the germline J gene to fill in the end. The chain has TRBV15 and TRBJ1-3, with D tentatively TRBD1 (6 bases). The CDR3 totals 16 residues. Trimming pared 3 bases from V and 0 bases from J, leaving 12 bases between. Germline loops: CDR1 SGHND, CDR2 FRSKSL. The CDR3 DNA, read in part, is TGTGCCAGCAGTTTTAGGGGGGAGAATTCTGGAAATACGCTCTAT. As protein: CASSFRGENSGNTLY. The entire CDR3 protein is CASSFRGENSGNTLYF. Together with reference TRBV15 and TRBJ1-3, the CDR3 gives the full variable domain: DAGVTQTPRHEVAEKGQTIILKCEPVSGHNDLFWYRQTKIQGLELLSYFRSKSLMEDGGAFKDRFKAEMLNSSFSTLKIQPTEPKDSAVYLCASSFRGENSGNTLYFGEGSRLIVV.

Within the sample, this clone is medium-sized (0.01 to 0.1%). The genes and germline here are from mouse. The CDR3 extends 1 residue past the end of the read, so its final part is completed from the germline J gene. J is TRBJ2-7 and V is TRBV20; D perhaps matches TRBD1 (6 bases). Germline CDR1 reads GFQATS; CDR2 reads STVNSAI. The CDR3 totals 14 residues. V was clipped by 0 bases and J by 0 bases, with 9 bases between them. Here the CDR3 reads CGARDGTTSYEQYF. The CDR3 bases that were read are TGTGGTGCTAGGGATGGGACAACCTCCTATGAACAGTAC.

Note on this clone: Each gene name is a mouse one. The DNA ends 1 residue before the CDR3 does, and the rest of the CDR3 is filled in from the germline J gene. V and J are TRBV26 and TRBJ2-4; the D gene could be TRBD1 or TRBD2 (5 bases each). This CDR3 has 14 residues. Germline lookup yields CDR1 KGHPV and CDR2 FQNQEV (reference sequence). Deletions cut 2 bases from V and 0 bases from J, with 6 bases between. CDR3 protein: CASSLGASQNTLYF. The CDR3 bases that were read are TGTGCCAGCAGTCTGGGGGCTAGTCAAAACACCTTGTAC.

Regarding this clone: The genes and germline here are from mouse. Read coverage stops 1 residue before the CDR3 terminus; the germline J gene supplies the remainder. This chain joins TRBV23 and TRBJ1-1. Germline V CDR1 and CDR2: KGHTA, FQNQQP. The CDR3 runs 12 residues. CDR3 protein: CSSSHSNTEVFF. The part of the CDR3 DNA that was read is TGCTCCAGCAGTCATAGCAACACAGAAGTCTTC.

Details on this clone: Genes and germline come from the mouse. The CDR3 goes on 1 residue after the read ends, and that part is filled in from the germline J gene. V gene TRBV12-1 combines with J gene TRBJ2-3; 10 bases agree with TRBD1. The germline CDR1 and CDR2 sequences are SGHSN and HYEKVE. After removal of 1 base from V and 3 bases from J, the junction contained 9 bases not matched to a gene. This CDR3 comprises 17 residues. The covered CDR3 bases are TGTGCCAGCTCTCTGGGCCGGGACAGGGGAAAGGCAGAAACGCTGTAT. Translating it yields CASSLGRDRGKAETLY. In full, the CDR3 is CASSLGRDRGKAETLYF.

Details on this clone: Here the gene names and germline are mouse. The read terminates 1 residue before the CDR3 end, so the remaining end is supplied by the germline J gene. The chain couples TRBV3 to TRBJ2-4; D perhaps matches TRBD1 (5 bases). Germline V gene sequence: CDR1 SNHLY, CDR2 FYNGKV (reference sequence). The CDR3 spans 14 residues. V lost 0 bases, J lost 3 bases, and 7 bases lay in between. The chain's CDR3 is CASSLAREQNTLYF. Incomplete CDR3 DNA: TGTGCCAGCAGCTTAGCCAGGGAGCAAAACACCTTGTAC.

This clone was counted a few times. Germline and genes here are mouse. The read falls 1 residue short of the CDR3 end, and the missing part is taken from the germline J gene. The chain joins TRBV12-1 to TRBJ2-3; TRBD1 matches at 8 bases. The CDR3 is 15 amino acids. With 0 bases clipped from V and 0 bases from J, the junction kept 1 base outside the gene matches. CDR1 is SGHSN and CDR2 is HYEKVE in the germline V gene. CDR3 DNA (partial): TGTGCCAGCTCTCTCGGACAGGGTAGTGCAGAAACGCTGTAT. Translation gives CASSLGQGSAETLY. The CDR3, in full, reads CASSLGQGSAETLYF.

Points on this clone: Germline and genes: mouse. The CDR3 extends 1 residue past the end of the read, so its final part is completed from the germline J gene. J is TRBJ2-4 and V is TRBV23; the table names TRBD2, a call not compared with the DNA. The CDR3 has 16 residues. CDR1 is KGHTA and CDR2 is FQNQQP in the germline V gene. CDR3 bases read: TGCTCCAGCAGTCAATCGGGACTGGGGAGTCAAAACACCTTGTAC. Translated, it gives CSSSQSGLGSQNTLY. The whole CDR3 sequence reads CSSSQSGLGSQNTLYF.

Within the sample, this clone is medium-sized (0.01 to 0.1%). Mouse germline and gene names are used. The CDR3 goes on 1 residue after the read ends, and that part is filled in from the germline J gene. The chain combines TRBV3 with TRBJ1-4; D perhaps matches TRBD1 (5 bases). V was shortened by 0 bases and J by 6 bases, with 11 bases between the two germline ends. Germline V gene lookup returns CDR1 SNHLY and CDR2 FYNGKV (reference sequence). This CDR3 comprises 15 residues. CDR3 DNA, as far as it was read: TGTGCCAGCAGCTTAGCGGGGACCTTCCACGAAAGATTATTT. Translation gives CASSLAGTFHERLF. The entire CDR3 protein is CASSLAGTFHERLFF.

This clone was recorded once. Gene labels here are mouse ones. With the read ending 1 residue before the CDR3 end, the germline J gene is used to fill in that end. The chain carries TRBV29 and TRBJ1-1, with TRBD1 matching over 7 bases. After removal of 4 bases from V and 6 bases from J, the junction contained 5 bases not matched to a gene. The germline gives CDR1 MSHET, CDR2 SYDVDS. This CDR3 comprises 13 residues. Here the CDR3 reads CASSSLTGPEVFF. The CDR3 bases that were read are TGTGCTAGCAGTTCCCTGACAGGGCCAGAAGTCTTC.

By proportion, this clone is hyperexpanded (1% or more). Gene labels here are mouse ones. The read ends 1 residue before the CDR3 terminus; that terminus is restored from the germline J gene. The chain employs TRBV16 and TRBJ2-7; TRBD2 matches at 9 bases. CDR1 is SGHSA, CDR2 FRNQAP, per germline. The length of the CDR3 is 14 residues. Trimming at V came to 2 bases and at J to 4 bases, leaving 3 bases not matched to a gene. CDR3 loop: CASSLPWGGYEQYF. CDR3 DNA (partial): TGTGCAAGCAGCTTACCCTGGGGGGGTTATGAACAGTAC. The variable domain in full, with the rest retrieved from reference TRBV16 and TRBJ2-7, is NAGVIQTPRHKVTGKGQEATLWCEPISGHSAVFWYRQTIVQGLEFLTYFRNQAPIDDSGMPKERFSAQMPNQSHSTLKIQSTQPQDSAVYLCASSLPWGGYEQYFGPGTRLTVL.

Note on this clone: Genes and germline are mouse. The CDR3 end falls 1 residue outside the read, so it is completed with the germline J gene. The J gene is TRBJ2-4, the V gene TRBV12-2; the match to TRBD2 covers 8 bases. V lost 2 bases, J lost 5 bases, and 5 bases stayed unmatched. The CDR3 is made up of 14 amino acids. Germline-derived CDR1 and CDR2 are SGHLS and HYDKME. The CDR3 here is CASSPRDWRNTLYF. CDR3 bases read: TGTGCCAGCTCTCCGCGGGACTGGAGAAACACCTTGTAC.

As to this clone: Gene and germline names: mouse. The read finishes 1 residue shy of the CDR3 end, and the germline J gene is used to complete it. This chain joins TRBV16 and TRBJ2-7; perhaps TRBD2 as D (6 bases). The CDR3 loop spans 15 amino acids. CDR1 and CDR2 (germline): SGHSA, FRNQAP. Trimming took off 0 bases at V and 0 bases at J, with 9 bases between the two ends. CDR3 loop: CASSLDLGSSYEQYF. CDR3 DNA, as far as it was read: TGTGCAAGCAGCTTAGATCTGGGGAGCTCCTATGAACAGTAC.

With regard to this clone: Gene names are the mouse ones. The read ends 1 residue early relative to the CDR3; the germline J gene fills the gap. The chain uses TRBV12-1 and TRBJ2-7, with TRBD2 identical over 8 bases. There are 15 residues in the CDR3. CDR1 and CDR2 (germline): SGHSN, HYEKVE. The V and J ends lost 0 bases and 0 bases, in that order; junction bases with no gene match: 3. The CDR3 sequence is CASSLGLGLSYEQYF. CDR3 DNA (partial): TGTGCCAGCTCTCTCGGACTGGGCCTCTCCTATGAACAGTAC.

The sample holds a few counts of this clone. Gene names follow the mouse nomenclature. The read terminates 1 residue before the CDR3 end, so the remaining end is supplied by the germline J gene. J is TRBJ2-1 and V is TRBV3, with TRBD1 matching over 9 bases. The CDR3 contains 15 residues. The trim removed 1 base at V and 4 bases at J, leaving 2 bases unmatched. Per germline, CDR1 SNHLY and CDR2 FYNGKV (reference sequence). Partial CDR3 DNA: TGTGCCAGCAGCTTAGTGGGACAGGGTTATGCTGAGCAGTTC. It yields the protein CASSLVGQGYAEQF. The whole CDR3 protein reads CASSLVGQGYAEQFF.

Concerning this clone: Genes and germline come from the mouse. The read is 1 residue too short to cover the CDR3 end, so that end is filled in from the germline J gene. The chain recombines TRBV26 with TRBJ2-5; TRBD2 might be the D (5 bases). Germline V gives CDR1 KGHPV, CDR2 FQNQEV (reference sequence). The V and J ends lost 2 bases and 6 bases respectively, with 9 bases between them. The CDR3 totals 13 residues. CDR3 DNA, as far as it was read: TGTGCCAGCAGTCTGCTGGGAGAGGACACCCAGTAC. It specifies CASSLLGEDTQY. In full, the CDR3 reads CASSLLGEDTQYF.

With respect to this clone: Gene and germline names: mouse. The read ends 1 residue shy of where the CDR3 ends; the end is completed using the germline J gene. The chain combines TRBV26 with TRBJ2-7; TRBD1 matches 12 bases. CDR3 length equals 14 residues. The J segment lost 7 bases and the V segment lost 1 base, leaving 2 bases of the junction unmatched. CDR1 KGHPV and CDR2 FQNQEV come from the germline V gene (reference sequence). Partial CDR3 DNA: TGTGCCAGCAGTCTGTGGGACAGGGGGCCGGAACAGTAC. Amino acid sequence: CASSLWDRGPEQY. The CDR3 in full is CASSLWDRGPEQYF. The variable domain in full, completed from reference TRBV26 and TRBJ2-7, reads NSKVIQTPRYLVKGQGQKAKMRCIPEKGHPVVFWYQQNKNNEFKFLINFQNQEVLQQIDMTEKRFSAECPSNSPCSLEIQSSEAGDSALYLCASSLWDRGPEQYFGPGTRLTVL.

Within the sample, this clone is medium-sized. The genes are named according to mouse. The CDR3 end falls 1 residue outside the read, so it is completed with the germline J gene. This chain uses TRBV13-1 with TRBJ2-7; D gene uncertain. There are 12 residues in the CDR3. V gave up 2 bases and J gave up 4 bases, with 7 bases separating them. Per the germline V gene, CDR1 is NSHNY and CDR2 is SYGAGN. The CDR3 region is CASSESRYEQYF. CDR3 DNA (partial): TGTGCCAGCAGTGAAAGCAGGTATGAACAGTAC.

In the case of this clone: Gene names are the mouse ones. Coverage ceases 1 residue before the CDR3 finishes, and the germline J gene fills in the end. The rearrangement uses TRBV19 and TRBJ2-1; 8 bases are shared with TRBD1. The CDR3 spans 15 residues. V lost 6 bases, J lost 2 bases, and 7 bases stayed unmatched. Germline lookup yields CDR1 FNHDT and CDR2 SITEND (reference sequence). The CDR3: CASTSPGQDYAEQFF. CDR3 DNA, as far as it was read: TGTGCCAGCACCTCTCCGGGACAGGACTATGCTGAGCAGTTC. Filled out from reference TRBV19 and TRBJ2-1, the complete variable domain reads GGIITQTPKFLIGQEGQKLTLKCQQNFNHDTMYWYRQDSGKGLRLIYYSITENDLQKGDLSEGYDASREKKSSFSLTVTSAQKNEMAVFLCASTSPGQDYAEQFFGPGTRLTVL.

Points on this clone: The gene symbols are mouse symbols. The CDR3 extends 1 residue past the end of the read, so its final part is completed from the germline J gene. The chain employs TRBV19 and TRBJ2-2; the match to TRBD2 covers 10 bases. Germline values: CDR1 FNHDT, CDR2 SITEND (reference sequence). This CDR3 is built from 14 residues. Germline trimming cut 4 bases from V and 4 bases from J; bases unmatched to any gene: 1. Incomplete CDR3 DNA: TGTGCCAGCAGTGGACTGGGGGTCACCGGGCAGCTCTAC. Amino acid sequence: CASSGLGVTGQLY. Given in full, the CDR3 is CASSGLGVTGQLYF.

Turning to this clone: The genes and germline here are from mouse. The read stops 1 residue short of the end of the CDR3; the missing end is completed from the germline J gene. This chain links TRBV4 with TRBJ2-1; D is ambiguous. The V gene's germline CDR1 is LGHDT and CDR2 YNNKQL (reference sequence). V lost 5 bases and J lost 4, with 12 bases in between. The CDR3 covers 14 residues. This CDR3 reads CASSLLGKYAEQFF. The part of the CDR3 DNA that was read is TGTGCCAGCAGCCTACTCGGGAAATATGCTGAGCAGTTC.

Concerning this clone: The genes and germline here are from mouse. Read data end 1 residue before the CDR3 end; the end is taken from the germline J gene. V usage is TRBV24 and J usage is TRBJ2-2; D uncertain. CDR1 is KGHTA, CDR2 FRNEEI, per germline. This CDR3 is built from 14 residues. V was clipped by 2 bases and J by 0 bases, with 4 bases between them. CDR3 sequence reads: CASSLTANTGQLYF. The part of the CDR3 DNA that was read is TGTGCCAGCAGTCTGACTGCAAACACCGGGCAGCTCTAC.

The sample holds a few counts of this clone. Genes and germline are mouse. The missing CDR3 end, 1 residue past where the read stops, is filled in from the germline J gene. The chain uses TRBV5 and TRBJ2-5; D is undetermined. The CDR3 is 15 amino acids. The ends were cut back, 0 bases at V and 1 base at J, with 8 bases in the middle. CDR1 is LGHNA and CDR2 is YNLKQL in the germline V gene (reference sequence). The CDR3 reads CASSQDSGYQDTQYF. Incomplete CDR3 DNA: TGTGCCAGCAGCCAAGATTCCGGGTACCAAGACACCCAGTAC.

With respect to this clone: The genes are named according to mouse. The missing CDR3 end, 1 residue past where the read stops, is filled in from the germline J gene. J is TRBJ2-3 and V is TRBV26; D possibly corresponds to TRBD1 (6 bases). V dropped 2 bases and J dropped 0 bases, with 6 bases sitting between them. CDR3 size: 14 residues. Germline CDR1 KGHPV, CDR2 FQNQEV (reference sequence). This CDR3 is CASSLGTSAETLYF. The DNA read from the CDR3 is TGTGCCAGCAGTCTGGGGACAAGTGCAGAAACGCTGTAT. The whole variable domain, filled in from reference TRBV26 and TRBJ2-3, reads NSKVIQTPRYLVKGQGQKAKMRCIPEKGHPVVFWYQQNKNNEFKFLINFQNQEVLQQIDMTEKRFSAECPSNSPCSLEIQSSEAGDSALYLCASSLGTSAETLYFGSGTRLTVL.